Presented here are 20 T cell receptor beta chains from one specimen sequenced in a study of control samples from healthy donors and cancer patients. Produced via immunoSEQ multiplex PCR; TCRdb's table is partial and in-frame only. This table holds around 110,000 clones, roughly 92% found once. Sequencing was done on a sample of blood. The source of these receptors is a man aged 30 to 39 in good health.

The V and J genes are TRBV6-6 and TRBJ1-1; 7 nucleotides agree with TRBD1. V lost 5 bases to trimming and J lost 3 bases; unmatched junction nucleotides: 0. CDR1 MNHNY and CDR2 SVGAGI come from the germline V gene (reference sequence). CDR3 size: 12 residues. CDR3 loop: CASSQGDTEAFF. The CDR3 DNA sequence: TGTGCCAGCAGTCAGGGGGACACTGAAGCTTTCTTT.

The chain recombines TRBV25-1 with TRBJ2-1; TRBD1 agrees at 8 bases. Looked up from germline, CDR1 is MGHDK and CDR2 is SYGVNS. This CDR3 region has 15 residues. The J segment lost 6 bases and the V segment lost 4 bases, leaving 8 bases of the junction unmatched. The CDR3 sequence is CASSVGTGSGNEQFF. The CDR3 bases are TGTGCCAGCAGTGTAGGGACAGGTTCAGGCAATGAGCAGTTCTTC.

The chain combines TRBV10-3 with TRBJ2-3; D may match TRBD1 or TRBD2 (5 bases each). The CDR3 is made up of 15 amino acids. V gave up 3 bases and J gave up 3 bases, with 13 bases separating them. The germline V gene encodes CDR1 ENHRY and CDR2 SYGVKD. Here the CDR3 reads CAISDLGDGTDTQYF. CDR3 sequence (DNA): TGTGCCATCAGTGATTTGGGGGATGGGACAGATACGCAGTATTTT.

The V and J genes are TRBV18 and TRBJ1-2; 7 bases are shared with TRBD1. Looked up from germline, CDR1 is KGHSH and CDR2 is LQKENI. The CDR3 length is 15 residues. V shed 6 bases, J shed 3 bases, and the junction held 10 bases outside the gene matches. CDR3 region: CASSRKGQIDYGYTF. CDR3 nucleotides: TGTGCCAGCTCCCGTAAGGGACAGATAGACTATGGCTACACCTTC.

The chain uses TRBV2 and TRBJ2-3; the match to TRBD2 covers 11 bases. CDR3 length equals 16 residues. CDR1 is SNHLY and CDR2 is FYNNEI in the germline V gene. The junction had 9 bases not matched to a gene; V was cut back by 2 bases and J by 8 bases. The CDR3 nucleotides read TGTGCCAGCAGTGAAAGTAGCGGGGGGGGCACGGGTACGCAGTATTTT. It encodes CASSESSGGGTGTQYF.

The rearrangement uses TRBV5-5 and TRBJ2-7, with D maybe TRBD1 (5 bases). V was shortened by 2 bases and J by 3 bases, with 9 bases between the two germline ends. Germline CDR1 reads SGHKS; CDR2 reads YYEKEE (reference sequence). The CDR3 covers 13 residues. The CDR3 reads CASSLGADYEQYV. CDR3 bases: TGTGCCAGCAGCTTAGGGGCCGACTACGAGCAGTACGTC.

V gene TRBV19 combines with J gene TRBJ2-2; 7 bases line up with TRBD1. CDR3 length: 14 residues. V shed 7 bases, J shed 6 bases, and the junction held 8 bases outside the gene matches. Germline CDR1 and CDR2: LNHDA and SQIVND (reference sequence). The CDR3 sequence: CASKTGEEAGELFF. The DNA of the CDR3 is TGTGCCAGTAAAACAGGGGAAGAGGCCGGGGAGCTGTTTTTT.

CDR3 DNA sequence: TGTGCCAGCAGCTTAACCACAGGGGCGGCCCGTGAAAAACTGTTTTTT. It is translated as CASSLTTGAAREKLFF. The rearrangement joins TRBV5-6 to TRBJ1-4; 7 nucleotides align to TRBD1. V dropped 2 bases and J dropped 7; count of bases not matched to a gene: 11. The CDR3 extends over 16 amino acids. In germline, CDR1 is SGHDT, CDR2 YYEEEE.

The V gene is TRBV7-9, the J gene TRBJ1-1; TRBD1 matches 8 bases. Germline CDR1 and CDR2: SEHNR and FQNEAQ (reference sequence). The V and J ends lost 2 bases and 2 bases, in that order; junction bases with no gene match: 1. The CDR3 is 14 residues long. The DNA for the CDR3 is TGTGCCAGCAGCTTAACAGGGGGTAACACTGAAGCTTTCTTT. It encodes CASSLTGGNTEAFF.

The chain recombines TRBV6-1 with TRBJ2-3; 9 positions agree with TRBD2. The trim removed 1 base at V and 2 bases at J, leaving 1 base unmatched. CDR3 size: 15 residues. Per germline, CDR1 MNHNS and CDR2 SASEGT. In nucleotides, the CDR3 is TGTGCCAGCAGTGAAGGCGGGGGGGCCACAGATACGCAGTATTTT. This translates into CASSEGGGATDTQYF.

This chain links TRBV10-3 with TRBJ1-2; no definite D call. Per germline, CDR1 ENHRY and CDR2 SYGVKD. V shed 0 bases and J shed 5 bases, with 10 bases lying between them. The CDR3 loop spans 14 amino acids. CDR3 bases: TGTGCCATCAGTGAGTCGAGAGGCGTATATGGCTACACCTTC. Translating gives CAISESRGVYGYTF.

The J gene is TRBJ1-1, the V gene TRBV30, with D unresolved. Trimming took 3 bases from V and 1 from J, leaving 6 bases between them. Germline lookup yields CDR1 GTSNPN and CDR2 SVGIG (reference sequence). The CDR3 contains 12 residues. The CDR3 sequence is CAWRQENTEAFF. CDR3 in DNA: TGTGCCTGGAGGCAGGAGAACACTGAAGCTTTCTTT.

This chain connects TRBV19 to TRBJ2-6; 9 bases line up with TRBD1. The CDR3 extends over 17 amino acids. Germline loops: CDR1 LNHDA, CDR2 SQIVND (reference sequence). J lost 4 bases, V lost 4 bases, and 8 bases had no gene match. The chain's CDR3 is CASSTTGGARGANVLTF. CDR3 bases: TGTGCCAGTAGTACCACAGGGGGCGCGAGGGGGGCCAACGTCCTGACTTTC.

The V gene is TRBV18, the J gene TRBJ2-3; D remains ambiguous. V lost 2 bases and J 6 bases, leaving 6 bases between the germline ends. The germline V gene encodes CDR1 KGHSH and CDR2 LQKENI. The CDR3 length is 12 residues. Here the CDR3 reads CASSPTWDTQYF. CDR3 coding DNA: TGTGCCAGCTCACCAACCTGGGATACGCAGTATTTT. The entire variable domain, with the rest obtained from reference TRBV18 and TRBJ2-3, is as follows: NAGVMQNPRHLVRRRGQEARLRCSPMKGHSHVYWYRQLPEEGLKFMVYLQKENIIDESGMPKERFSAEFPKEGPSILRIQQVVRGDSAAYFCASSPTWDTQYFGPGTRLTVL.

The gene calls are TRBV10-1 and TRBJ2-5, with D perhaps matching TRBD1 or TRBD2 (6 bases each). The CDR3 extends over 15 amino acids. The germline V gene has CDR1 WNHNN and CDR2 SYGVQD (reference sequence). The ends were cut back, 6 bases at V and 5 bases at J, with 19 bases in the middle. The CDR3 loop reads CASSSTGLAGETQYF. Written as DNA, the CDR3 is TGCGCCAGCAGCTCAACAGGGTTGGCGGGGGAGACCCAGTACTTC.

This chain connects TRBV19 to TRBJ2-4; maybe TRBD1 (5 bases). V shed 2 bases and J shed 8 bases, with 10 bases lying between them. CDR1 and CDR2 from the germline V gene are LNHDA and SQIVND (reference sequence). The CDR3 totals 13 residues. The CDR3 sequence is CASSIRGSHIQYF. As DNA, the CDR3 is TGTGCCAGTAGTATAAGGGGTAGCCACATTCAGTACTTC. Variable domain in full (rest from reference TRBV19 and TRBJ2-4): DGGITQSPKYLFRKEGQNVTLSCEQNLNHDAMYWYRQDPGQGLRLIYYSQIVNDFQKGDIAEGYSVSREKKESFPLTVTSAQKNPTAFYLCASSIRGSHIQYFGAGTRLSVL.

The J gene is TRBJ2-7, the V gene TRBV6-5, with 8 bases that match TRBD2. This CDR3 has 15 amino acids. Germline V gene lookup returns CDR1 MNHEY and CDR2 SVGAGI. V lost 7 bases, J lost 0 bases, and 8 bases stayed unmatched. CDR3 in DNA: TGTGCCAGCACCCCCGGGGGGGCCAGCTCCTACGAGCAGTACTTC. Translation gives CASTPGGASSYEQYF.

The chain employs TRBV3-1 (or the pseudogene TRBV3-2) and TRBJ1-2; D is uncertain. The CDR3 totals 14 residues. V lost 0 bases, J lost 3 bases, and 8 bases lay in between. Germline assignment: CDR1 LGHDT and CDR2 YNNKEL (reference sequence). The CDR3 DNA sequence: TGTGCCAGCAGCCAAGATCGCGGGGACTATGGCTACACCTTC. Residues: CASSQDRGDYGYTF.

The V and J genes are TRBV9 and TRBJ2-2; TRBD2 matches at 12 bases. Germline CDR1 and CDR2: SGDLS and YYNGEE. After removal of 4 bases from V and 5 bases from J, the junction contained 6 bases not matched to a gene. The CDR3 spans 16 residues. CDR3 residues: CASSFPSGGATGELFF. CDR3 DNA sequence: TGTGCCAGCAGCTTCCCTAGCGGGGGGGCGACCGGGGAGCTGTTTTTT.

V and J are TRBV4-2 and TRBJ2-5; perhaps D is TRBD1 or TRBD2 (7 bases each). The V and J ends lost 1 base and 2 bases respectively, with 17 bases between them. The CDR3 has 17 residues. Germline V CDR1 and CDR2: LGHNA, YNFKEQ. The chain's CDR3 is CASSQGGGGTEQETQYF. The CDR3 nucleotides are TGTGCCAGCAGCCAAGGTGGGGGAGGGACAGAACAAGAGACCCAGTACTTC.